Listed below are T cell receptor beta chains from one sample, sequenced in a study of control samples from healthy donors and cancer patients. Profiling relied on immunoSEQ multiplex PCR, and the TCRdb table lists in-frame clones only, not all of them. Among about 140,000 clones, around nine tenths were seen once, and the ten largest hold over 1.5%. The source material was blood. Receptors were obtained from a man younger than 35 in good health. Both conserved end residues are part of each CDR3. The order of the fields is V gene, clone size, D gene, CDR3 length, J gene, CDR3 protein, CDR3 DNA. A D gene is named only where the DNA matches it firmly. Size values are once, few and many counts, or a class for expanded clones, and some rows have none.

TRBV9	.	TRBD1	14	TRBJ2-7	CASSDRTGTNEQYF	TGTGCCAGCAGCGACCGGACAGGGACCAACGAGCAGTACTTC
TRBV28	.	TRBD2	15	TRBJ2-1	CASSRIGTSGNEQFF	TGTGCCAGCAGCCGCATTGGGACTAGCGGGAATGAGCAGTTCTTC
TRBV28	few	.	17	TRBJ2-4	CASSFPQRLSAKNIQYF	TGTGCCAGCAGTTTTCCGCAGAGACTTTCGGCCAAAAACATTCAGTACTTC
TRBV6-2/TRBV6-3	.	.	15	TRBJ1-1	CASSYSARDWTEAFF	TGTGCCAGCAGTTACTCGGCAAGGGATTGGACTGAAGCTTTCTTT
TRBV7-2	.	TRBD2	14	TRBJ2-7	CASSLGGAGDEQYF	TGTGCCAGCAGCTTAGGGGGCGCGGGGGACGAGCAGTACTTC
TRBV11-2	.	.	14	TRBJ2-3	CASSLAVLTDTQYF	TGTGCCAGCAGCTTAGCGGTTCTAACAGATACGCAGTATTTT
TRBV28	.	.	12	TRBJ2-1	CASSSSEGEQFF	TGTGCCAGCAGTTCTAGCGAGGGTGAGCAGTTCTTC
TRBV7-3	.	.	16	TRBJ1-1	CASSLTAAERYTEAFF	TGTGCCAGCAGCTTAACGGCGGCAGAGAGGTACACTGAAGCTTTCTTT
TRBV11-2	.	.	16	TRBJ1-2	CASSLVGQGWGYGYTF	TGTGCCAGCAGCTTAGTAGGGCAGGGGTGGGGCTATGGCTACACCTTC
TRBV5-8	.	.	14	TRBJ2-5	CASSPLGLGETQYF	TGTGCCAGCAGCCCATTGGGGCTAGGAGAGACCCAGTACTTC
TRBV11-2	.	.	14	TRBJ2-3	CASSRGGSTDTQYF	TGTGCCAGCAGCCGCGGGGGCAGCACAGATACGCAGTATTTT
TRBV7-6	.	.	12	TRBJ2-3	CASSHGTDTQYF	TGTGCCAGCAGCCATGGTACAGATACGCAGTATTTT
TRBV4-3	.	.	14	TRBJ1-4	CASSRAAGDEKLFF	TGCGCCAGCAGCCGAGCGGCAGGGGATGAAAAACTGTTTTTT
TRBV5-1	.	TRBD2	15	TRBJ2-1	CASTRSGGPDNEQFF	TGCGCCAGCACACGTAGCGGGGGCCCGGACAATGAGCAGTTCTTC
TRBV28	.	.	11	TRBJ1-2	CASSDIYGYTF	TGTGCCTCCAGCGATATCTATGGCTACACCTTC
TRBV19	once	.	17	TRBJ2-2	CASSPQRAEMGTGELFF	TGTGCCAGTAGTCCTCAGCGGGCGGAAATGGGGACCGGGGAGCTGTTTTTT
TRBV5-6	.	.	16	TRBJ1-2	CASSLGGPPRDYGYTF	TGTGCCAGCAGCTTGGGGGGCCCACCAAGGGACTATGGCTACACCTTC
TRBV28	once	TRBD1	12	TRBJ1-1	CASRNRGRGAFF	TGTGCCAGCAGAAACAGGGGGCGCGGGGCTTTCTTT
TRBV7-2	.	.	16	TRBJ1-3	CASSPTTSFSGNTIYF	TGTGCCAGCAGCCCAACAACGAGCTTCTCTGGAAACACCATATATTTT
TRBV7-2	.	.	16	TRBJ1-1	CASSQWSAGRNTEAFF	TGTGCCAGCAGCCAGTGGAGCGCAGGGCGGAACACTGAAGCTTTCTTT